These 21 T cell receptor beta chains were sequenced from one sample in a study of blood T cell repertoires in COVID-19. Sequencing was performed with immunoSEQ multiplex PCR; in TCRdb, only in-frame clones are kept and a portion is missing. The sample yields around 300,000 clones, approximately 83% seen once. The sample was peripheral blood. The receptors come from an older woman with acute or convalescent COVID-19.

The V call is TRBV19, the J call TRBJ1-2; no clear D gene. CDR3 length: 14 amino acids. In germline, CDR1 is LNHDA, CDR2 SQIVND (reference sequence). The V end was cut by 3 bases, the J end by 4 bases, with 12 bases between. The CDR3 protein is CASSIVDSGYGYTF. The DNA for the CDR3 is TGTGCCAGTAGTATCGTTGACTCCGGCTATGGCTACACCTTC.

The rearrangement uses TRBV5-1 and TRBJ1-2; maybe TRBD1 (6 bases). Per germline, CDR1 SGHRS and CDR2 YFSETQ. The CDR3 covers 12 residues. V was cut by 2 bases and J by 5 bases, with 7 bases left in between. The CDR3 nucleotides read TGCGCCAGCAGCTTACAGGGATATGGCTACACCTTC. Translation gives CASSLQGYGYTF.

The chain carries TRBV5-4 and TRBJ1-6, with 10 bases matching TRBD1. Germline V lookup: CDR1 SGHNT, CDR2 YYREEE (reference sequence). The trim removed 3 bases at V and 10 bases at J, leaving 7 bases unmatched. This CDR3 comprises 15 residues. CDR3 bases: TGTGCCAGCAGCTCCGGGACAGGGGCCGGGTCACCCCTCCACTTT. This translates into CASSSGTGAGSPLHF.

The chain has TRBV5-1 and TRBJ2-2; the D gene is possibly TRBD1 (6 bases). The germline V gene encodes CDR1 SGHRS and CDR2 YFSETQ. V lost 2 bases and J lost 6, with 8 bases in between. The CDR3 totals 13 residues. CDR3 bases: TGCGCCAGCAGCTTCAAGGGGGCCGGGGAGCTGTTTTTT. The encoded protein is CASSFKGAGELFF.

Concerning this clone: The same CDR3 is also encoded by other DNA sequences in this sample. The CDR3 nucleotides are TGTGCCAGCAGCCTGCGCGATGAGCAGTTCTTC. The encoded protein is CASSLRDEQFF. The chain is built from TRBV3-1 (or the pseudogene TRBV3-2) and TRBJ2-1, with unresolved D. CDR1 and CDR2 (germline): LGHDT, YNNKEL (reference sequence). This CDR3 spans 11 amino acids. Trimming pared 4 bases from V and 8 bases from J, leaving 6 bases between.

The rearrangement joins TRBV15 to TRBJ1-5; no reliable D call. CDR1 and CDR2 from the germline V gene are LNHNV and YYDKDF (reference sequence). Trimming pared 0 bases from V and 4 bases from J, leaving 10 bases between. This CDR3 contains 15 residues. The CDR3 DNA sequence: TGTGCCACCAGCAGAGATCTGGCGGTGAATCAGCCCCAGCATTTT. The encoded protein is CATSRDLAVNQPQHF.

This chain joins TRBV7-3 and TRBJ2-6; D might be TRBD1 (5 bases). There are 18 residues in the CDR3. Germline V CDR1 and CDR2: SGHTA, FQGTGA. V dropped 4 bases and J dropped 0 bases, with 16 bases sitting between them. The CDR3 DNA follows: TGTGCCAGCAGCTCGCTCAGGGTTCTTGGCTCTGGGGCCAACGTCCTGACTTTC. Its translation is CASSSLRVLGSGANVLTF. The full variable domain, with the rest looked up from reference TRBV7-3 and TRBJ2-6, is GAGVSQTPSNKVTEKGKYVELRCDPISGHTALYWYRQSLGQGPEFLIYFQGTGAADDSGLPNDRFFAVRPEGSVSTLKIQRTERGDSAVYLCASSSLRVLGSGANVLTFGAGSRLTVL.

This clone is a singleton in its sample. The chain has TRBV2 and TRBJ2-2; weak D call: TRBD2 (6 bases). Per germline, CDR1 SNHLY and CDR2 FYNNEI. This CDR3 region has 14 residues. The V and J ends lost 6 bases and 4 bases respectively, with 12 bases between them. DNA of the CDR3: TGTGCCAGCAGGCTAGCGATAACCACCGGGGAGCTGTTTTTT. This gives the protein CASRLAITTGELFF.

This chain links TRBV2 with TRBJ1-1; no definite D call. This CDR3 contains 15 residues. V was clipped by 0 bases and J by 1 base, with 9 bases between them. Germline assignment: CDR1 SNHLY and CDR2 FYNNEI. For the CDR3, the DNA is TGTGCCAGCAGTGAAGCTGAGACTTGGAACACTGAAGCTTTCTTT. Its protein is CASSEAETWNTEAFF.

J is TRBJ2-6 and V is TRBV7-9, with TRBD2 as a possible D gene (5 bases). The CDR3 is 13 residues long. V lost 5 bases to trimming and J lost 5 bases, with 7 bases between them. Looked up from germline, CDR1 is SEHNR and CDR2 is FQNEAQ (reference sequence). This CDR3 is CASSRDRANVLTF. In DNA form, the CDR3 reads TGTGCCAGCAGCCGGGATAGGGCCAACGTCCTGACTTTC.

The genes are TRBV19 and TRBJ2-4; possible D gene TRBD2, 5 bases. Germline CDR1 LNHDA, CDR2 SQIVND (reference sequence). CDR3 length: 15 amino acids. Between the trimmed V and J ends, which lost 3 bases and 1 base, there was a span of 10 bases. The CDR3 nucleotides read TGTGCCAGTAGTATCGGGCGGGCTGCCAAAAACATTCAGTACTTC. Protein: CASSIGRAAKNIQYF.

The chain uses TRBV5-1 and TRBJ2-6; D is perhaps TRBD1 (5 bases). V lost 6 bases to trimming and J lost 0 bases, with 10 bases between them. CDR3 size: 15 residues. CDR1 is SGHRS and CDR2 is YFSETQ in the germline V gene. CDR3 sequence (DNA): TGCGCCAGCACCTGGGGCGTCTCTGGGGCCAACGTCCTGACTTTC. Encoded protein: CASTWGVSGANVLTF.

This sequence joins TRBV7-7 and TRBJ2-1, with 8 nucleotides matching TRBD2. This CDR3 contains 16 residues. In germline, CDR1 is SSHAT, CDR2 FNYEAQ (reference sequence). Trimming at V came to 5 bases and at J to 4 bases, leaving 10 bases not matched to a gene. In DNA form, the CDR3 reads TGTGCCAGCAGCCCTCTCGGATTAGCGGGATACAATGAGCAGTTCTTC. Encoded protein: CASSPLGLAGYNEQFF.

This chain uses TRBV7-9 with TRBJ1-1; D gene uncertain. Germline CDR1 SEHNR, CDR2 FQNEAQ (reference sequence). V lost 1 base to trimming and J lost 6 bases, with 9 bases between them. CDR3 size: 13 residues. The CDR3 reads CASSLELGAEAFF. The CDR3 nucleotides read TGTGCCAGCAGCTTAGAATTGGGCGCTGAAGCTTTCTTT.

This chain joins TRBV15 and TRBJ2-5; D might be TRBD2 (6 bases). The V end was cut by 4 bases, the J end by 5 bases, with 23 bases between. The germline CDR1 and CDR2 sequences are LNHNV and YYDKDF (reference sequence). The CDR3 is made up of 17 amino acids. The CDR3 is CATSIGQGGKAGETQYF. The CDR3 nucleotides read TGTGCCACCAGCATAGGGCAGGGCGGGAAGGCGGGTGAGACCCAGTACTTC.

The chain has TRBV30 and TRBJ1-3; a possible D gene is TRBD1 (6 bases). This CDR3 comprises 13 residues. V was clipped by 0 bases and J by 7 bases, with 10 bases between them. Per germline, CDR1 GTSNPN and CDR2 SVGIG (reference sequence). CDR3 nucleotides: TGTGCCTGGAGTGTACAGGGCTACAACACCATATATTTT. Encoded protein: CAWSVQGYNTIYF.

V usage is TRBV19 and J usage is TRBJ1-1; no definite D call. This CDR3 has 14 residues. CDR1 and CDR2 from the germline V gene are LNHDA and SQIVND (reference sequence). Deletions cut 5 bases from V and 0 bases from J, with 10 bases between. Written as DNA, the CDR3 is TGTGCCAGTAGTCTGGGAGGAATGAACACTGAAGCTTTCTTT. It is translated as CASSLGGMNTEAFF.

This chain connects TRBV4-1 to TRBJ2-1, with D possibly TRBD2 on 5 matching bases. In germline, CDR1 is MGHRA, CDR2 YSYEKL. CDR3 length: 17 residues. Trimming removed 1 base from V and 0 bases from J, with 13 bases in between. CDR3 bases: TGCGCCAGCAGCCAAGCGGGTAGCGTGAGCTCCTACAATGAGCAGTTCTTC. As protein: CASSQAGSVSSYNEQFF.

The CDR3 sequence is CATSDFFVDTQYF. Written as DNA, the CDR3 is TGTGCCACCAGTGATTTCTTCGTGGATACGCAGTATTTT. The J gene is TRBJ2-3, the V gene TRBV24-1; no reliable D call. V gave up 1 base and J gave up 6 bases, with 7 bases separating them. Germline V lookup: CDR1 KGHDR, CDR2 SFDVKD. This CDR3 is built from 13 residues.

A single count supports this clone. The chain links TRBV7-9 to TRBJ1-1; TRBD1 is a possible D gene (5 bases). Germline-derived CDR1 and CDR2 are SEHNR and FQNEAQ (reference sequence). V lost 2 bases and J lost 6, with 10 bases in between. The CDR3 has 13 residues. Written as DNA, the CDR3 is TGTGCCAGCAGCTTACAGGGTGAGTCTGAAGCTTTCTTT. Translation gives CASSLQGESEAFF.

V is TRBV6-5 and J is TRBJ2-1; 12 bases are a match to TRBD2. Germline trimming cut 0 bases from V and 8 bases from J; bases unmatched to any gene: 5. Germline assignment: CDR1 MNHEY and CDR2 SVGAGI. The CDR3 runs 16 residues. CDR3: CASSYSMLAGGHEQFF. The CDR3 DNA sequence: TGTGCCAGCAGTTACTCGATGCTAGCGGGGGGGCATGAGCAGTTCTTC.